This entry concerns a single T cell receptor beta chain. Its target is unknown. This specimen comes from a study of T cell responses to AZD1222 COVID-19 vaccine. Findings and limits, study-wide: Donors were mostly white British, more females; clonal diversity possibly underestimated. Dominant CD4 TCR responses targeted spike regions 160-218 and 743-854.

Germline CDR1 is LGHNA and CDR2 is YNFKEQ. The CDR3 contains 16 residues. V lost 3 bases and J lost 3; bases outside the gene matches: 8. Some clones are missing from TCRdb's copy, which holds only in-frame ones; the method was immunoSEQ multiplex PCR. The sample lists more than 85,000 clones; about 88% were seen once. The gene calls are TRBV4-2 and TRBJ2-3; TRBD1 matches at 8 bases. The receptor was derived from an adult who received the AZD1222 COVID-19 vaccine. Specimen: peripheral blood, collected 28 days after the second AZD1222 dose. The CDR3 nucleotides are TGTGCCAGCAGCCACCAAGTGCAGGGGGCAACAGATACGCAGTATTTT. Protein product: CASSHQVQGATDTQYF.